This T cell receptor (beta chain) stems from a study of T cell responses to AZD1222 COVID-19 vaccine. Only in-frame clones appear in the TCRdb table, and some are missing; sequencing was by immunoSEQ multiplex PCR. Of about 150,000 clones in the sample, around 93% were seen once. Deletions cut 0 bases from V and 7 bases from J, with 14 bases between. This CDR3 is built from 15 residues. Germline lookup yields CDR1 LGHDT and CDR2 YNNKEL (reference sequence). The chain employs TRBV3-1 (or the pseudogene TRBV3-2) and TRBJ2-3, with a weak D call TRBD1 (6 bases). The source of this sequence is an adult who received the AZD1222 COVID-19 vaccine. This sample comprised peripheral blood, obtained 28 days after the second AZD1222 dose. The CDR3 nucleotides are TGTGCCAGCAGCCAAGACCTACAGGGTCTGAATACGCAGTATTTT. Protein product: CASSQDLQGLNTQYF.